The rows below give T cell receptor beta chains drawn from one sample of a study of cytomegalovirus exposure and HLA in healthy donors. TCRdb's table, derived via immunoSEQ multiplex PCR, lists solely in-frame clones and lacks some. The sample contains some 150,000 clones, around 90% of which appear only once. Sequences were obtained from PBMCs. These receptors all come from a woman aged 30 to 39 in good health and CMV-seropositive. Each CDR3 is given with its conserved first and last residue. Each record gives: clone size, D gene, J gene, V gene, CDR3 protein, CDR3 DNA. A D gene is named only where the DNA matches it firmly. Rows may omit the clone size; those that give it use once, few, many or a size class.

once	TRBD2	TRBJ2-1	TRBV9	CASVPYEGGAYNEQFF	TGTGCCAGCGTTCCCTATGAGGGAGGGGCATACAATGAGCAGTTCTTC
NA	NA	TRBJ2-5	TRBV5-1	CASSSAMGDQETQYF	TGCGCCAGCAGCTCCGCTATGGGAGACCAAGAGACCCAGTACTTC
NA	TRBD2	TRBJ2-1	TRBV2	CASRGLAGNNEQFF	TGTGCCAGCAGGGGACTAGCGGGTAACAATGAGCAGTTCTTC
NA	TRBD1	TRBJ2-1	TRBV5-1	CASSLIGGGYNEQFF	TGCGCCAGCAGCTTGATAGGGGGCGGATACAATGAGCAGTTCTTC
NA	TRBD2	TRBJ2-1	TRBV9	CASSHGTSSGNEQFF	TGTGCCAGCAGCCACGGGACTAGTTCGGGGAATGAGCAGTTCTTC
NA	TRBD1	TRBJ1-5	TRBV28	CASSDRAGGNQPQHF	TGTGCCAGCAGCGACAGGGCTGGAGGCAATCAGCCCCAGCATTTT
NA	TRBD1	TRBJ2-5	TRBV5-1	CASSRWGTGSDVETQYF	TGCGCCAGCAGCCGTTGGGGGACAGGGTCCGATGTGGAGACCCAGTACTTC
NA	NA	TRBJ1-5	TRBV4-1	CASSQAPGAQPQHF	TGCGCCAGCAGCCAAGCCCCTGGGGCTCAGCCCCAGCATTTT
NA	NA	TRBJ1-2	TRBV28	CASSLPGKVYGYTF	TGTGCCAGCAGTTTACCCGGGAAGGTCTATGGCTACACCTTC
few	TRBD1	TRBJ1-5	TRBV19	CASSKGQDSNQPQHF	TGTGCCAGTAGCAAGGGACAGGATAGCAATCAGCCCCAGCATTTT
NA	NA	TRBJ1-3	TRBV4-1	CASSPGRGYSGNTIYF	TGCGCCAGCAGCCCTGGTAGGGGTTACTCTGGAAACACCATATATTTT
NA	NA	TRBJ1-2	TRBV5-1	CASSPGDLAPGNYGYTF	TGCGCCAGCAGCCCCGGGGACTTGGCTCCGGGGAACTATGGCTACACCTTC
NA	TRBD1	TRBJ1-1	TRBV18	CASSPPSRGPLLAEAFF	TGTGCCAGCTCACCACCGAGCAGGGGGCCCCTATTGGCTGAAGCTTTCTTT
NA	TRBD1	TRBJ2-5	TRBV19	CATSSRQGKETQYF	TGTGCCACCTCATCCAGACAGGGGAAAGAGACCCAGTACTTC
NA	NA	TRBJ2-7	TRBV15	CATSLQGSSYEQYF	TGTGCCACCAGCCTACAGGGTAGCTCCTACGAGCAGTACTTC
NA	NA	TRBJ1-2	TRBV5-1	CASSLDATVSDGYTF	TGCGCCAGCAGCTTGGATGCGACAGTTTCCGATGGCTACACCTTC
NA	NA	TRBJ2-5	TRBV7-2	CASSSLGTRRGRTQYF	TGTGCCAGCAGCTCCCTGGGGACTCGACGAGGGAGGACCCAGTACTTC
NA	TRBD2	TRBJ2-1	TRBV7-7	CASSLVRGADNEQFF	TGTGCTAGCAGCTTAGTGCGGGGGGCGGACAATGAGCAGTTCTTC